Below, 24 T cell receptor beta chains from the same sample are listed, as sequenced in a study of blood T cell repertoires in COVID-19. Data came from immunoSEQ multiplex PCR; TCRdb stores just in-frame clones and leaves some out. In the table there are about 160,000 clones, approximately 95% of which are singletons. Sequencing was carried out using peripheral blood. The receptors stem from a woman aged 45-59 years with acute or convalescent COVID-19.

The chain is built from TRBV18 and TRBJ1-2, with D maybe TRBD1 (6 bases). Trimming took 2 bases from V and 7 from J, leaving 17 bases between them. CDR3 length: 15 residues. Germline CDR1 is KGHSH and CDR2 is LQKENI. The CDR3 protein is CASSPSSGAGFGYTF. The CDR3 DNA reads TGTGCCAGCTCACCATCTTCAGGGGCGGGCTTTGGCTACACCTTC.

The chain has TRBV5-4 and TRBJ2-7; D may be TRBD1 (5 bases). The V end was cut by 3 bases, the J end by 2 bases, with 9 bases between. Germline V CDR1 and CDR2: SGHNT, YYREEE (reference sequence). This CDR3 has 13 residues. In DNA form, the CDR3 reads TGTGCCAGCAGCTATGACAGTACCTACGAGCAGTACTTC. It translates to CASSYDSTYEQYF. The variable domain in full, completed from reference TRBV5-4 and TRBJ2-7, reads ETGVTQSPTHLIKTRGQQVTLRCSSQSGHNTVSWYQQALGQGPQFIFQYYREEENGRGNFPPRFSGLQFPNYSSELNVNALELDDSALYLCASSYDSTYEQYFGPGTRLTVT.

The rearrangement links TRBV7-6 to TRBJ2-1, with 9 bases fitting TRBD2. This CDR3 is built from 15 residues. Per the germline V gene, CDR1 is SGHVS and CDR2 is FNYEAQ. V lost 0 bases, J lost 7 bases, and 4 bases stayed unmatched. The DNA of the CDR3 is TGTGCCAGCAGCTTAGCCAGCGGGGGGACGAATGAGCAGTTCTTC. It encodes CASSLASGGTNEQFF.

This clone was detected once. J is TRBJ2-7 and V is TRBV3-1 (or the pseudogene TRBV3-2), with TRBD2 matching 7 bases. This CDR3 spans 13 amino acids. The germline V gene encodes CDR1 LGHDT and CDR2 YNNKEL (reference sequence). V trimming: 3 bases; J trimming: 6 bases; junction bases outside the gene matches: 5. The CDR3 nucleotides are TGTGCCAGCAGCCAGGCCGGGAGGTTCGAGCAGTACTTC. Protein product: CASSQAGRFEQYF.

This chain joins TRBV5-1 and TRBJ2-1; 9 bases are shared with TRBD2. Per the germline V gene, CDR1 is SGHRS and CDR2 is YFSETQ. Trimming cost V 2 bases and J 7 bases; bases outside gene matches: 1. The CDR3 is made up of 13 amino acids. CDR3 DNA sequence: TGCGCCAGCAGCTTTAGCGGGGGAAATGAGCAGTTCTTC. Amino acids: CASSFSGGNEQFF.

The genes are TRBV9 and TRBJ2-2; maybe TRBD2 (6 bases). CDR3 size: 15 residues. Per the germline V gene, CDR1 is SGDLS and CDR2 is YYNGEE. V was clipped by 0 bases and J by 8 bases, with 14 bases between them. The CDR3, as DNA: TGTGCCAGCAGCGTAGAAAGAGGGGAGGTAGGGGAGCTGTTTTTT. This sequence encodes CASSVERGEVGELFF. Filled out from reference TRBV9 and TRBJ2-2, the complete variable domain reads DSGVTQTPKHLITATGQRVTLRCSPRSGDLSVYWYQQSLDQGLQFLIQYYNGEERAKGNILERFSAQQFPDLHSELNLSSLELGDSALYFCASSVERGEVGELFFGEGSRLTVL.

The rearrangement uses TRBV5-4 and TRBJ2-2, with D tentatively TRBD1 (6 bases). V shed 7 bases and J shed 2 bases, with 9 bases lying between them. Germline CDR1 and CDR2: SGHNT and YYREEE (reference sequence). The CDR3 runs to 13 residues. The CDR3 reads CASSGGNTGELFF. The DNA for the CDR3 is TGTGCCAGCTCTGGGGGCAACACCGGGGAGCTGTTTTTT.

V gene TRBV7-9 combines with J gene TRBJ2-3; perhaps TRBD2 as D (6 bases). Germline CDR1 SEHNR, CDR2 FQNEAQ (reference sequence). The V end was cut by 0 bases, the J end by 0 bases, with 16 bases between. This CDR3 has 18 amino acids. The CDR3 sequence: CASSLARGGGPSTDTQYF. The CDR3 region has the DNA TGTGCCAGCAGCTTAGCGCGGGGAGGAGGTCCTAGCACAGATACGCAGTATTTT.

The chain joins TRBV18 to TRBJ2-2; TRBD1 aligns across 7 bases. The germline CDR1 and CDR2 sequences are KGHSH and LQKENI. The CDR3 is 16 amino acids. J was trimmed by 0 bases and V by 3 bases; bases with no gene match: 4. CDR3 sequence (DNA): TGTGCCAGCTCACCTACAGGGGCCGCGAACACCGGGGAGCTGTTTTTT. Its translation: CASSPTGAANTGELFF. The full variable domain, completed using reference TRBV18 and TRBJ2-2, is NAGVMQNPRHLVRRRGQEARLRCSPMKGHSHVYWYRQLPEEGLKFMVYLQKENIIDESGMPKERFSAEFPKEGPSILRIQQVVRGDSAAYFCASSPTGAANTGELFFGEGSRLTVL.

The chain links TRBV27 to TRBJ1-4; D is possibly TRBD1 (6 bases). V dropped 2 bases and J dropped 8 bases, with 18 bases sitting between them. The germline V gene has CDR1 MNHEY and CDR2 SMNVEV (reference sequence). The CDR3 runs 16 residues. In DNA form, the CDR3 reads TGTGCCAGCAGTTTAAACCCTACATTGAGGGGGGAAAAACTGTTTTTT. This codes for CASSLNPTLRGEKLFF.

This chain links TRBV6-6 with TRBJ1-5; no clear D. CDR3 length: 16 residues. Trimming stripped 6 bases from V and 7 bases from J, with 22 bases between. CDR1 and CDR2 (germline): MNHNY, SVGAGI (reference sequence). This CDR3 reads CASRPWAPEREQPQHF. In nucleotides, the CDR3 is TGTGCCAGCAGACCCTGGGCCCCAGAAAGAGAACAGCCCCAGCATTTT.

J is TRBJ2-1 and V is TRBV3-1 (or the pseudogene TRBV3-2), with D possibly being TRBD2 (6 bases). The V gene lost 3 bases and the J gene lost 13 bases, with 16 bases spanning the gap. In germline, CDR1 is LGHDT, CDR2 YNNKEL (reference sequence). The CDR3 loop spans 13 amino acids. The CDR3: CASSQMQGGTQFF. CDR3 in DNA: TGTGCCAGCAGCCAGATGCAGGGCGGGACCCAGTTCTTC.

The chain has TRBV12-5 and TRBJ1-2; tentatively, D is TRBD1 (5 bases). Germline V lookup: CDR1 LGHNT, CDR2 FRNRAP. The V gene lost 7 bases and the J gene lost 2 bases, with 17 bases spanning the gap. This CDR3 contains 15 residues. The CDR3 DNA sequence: TGTGCTAGTGCCCCGTCAATCAGGGCGAACTATGGCTACACCTTC. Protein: CASAPSIRANYGYTF.

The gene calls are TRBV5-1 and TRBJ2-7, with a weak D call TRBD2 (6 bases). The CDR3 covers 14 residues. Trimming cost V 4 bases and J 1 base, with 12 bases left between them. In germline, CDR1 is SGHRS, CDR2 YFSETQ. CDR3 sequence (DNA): TGCGCCAGCAGCCGCGGGGTCCTATCCTACGAGCAGTACTTC. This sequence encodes CASSRGVLSYEQYF.

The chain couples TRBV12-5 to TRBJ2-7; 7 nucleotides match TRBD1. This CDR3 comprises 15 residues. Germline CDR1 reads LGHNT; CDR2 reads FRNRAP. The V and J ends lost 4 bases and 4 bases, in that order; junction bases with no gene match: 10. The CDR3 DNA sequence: TGTGCTAGTGGTTCTCAACAGGGGTTGCAATACGAGCAGTACTTC. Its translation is CASGSQQGLQYEQYF.

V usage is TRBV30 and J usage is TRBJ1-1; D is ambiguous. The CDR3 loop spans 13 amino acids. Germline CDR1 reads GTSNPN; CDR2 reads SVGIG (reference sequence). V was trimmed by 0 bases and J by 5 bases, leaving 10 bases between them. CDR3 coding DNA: TGTGCCTGGAGTGTAGCCGGGAGGACTGAAGCTTTCTTT. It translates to CAWSVAGRTEAFF.

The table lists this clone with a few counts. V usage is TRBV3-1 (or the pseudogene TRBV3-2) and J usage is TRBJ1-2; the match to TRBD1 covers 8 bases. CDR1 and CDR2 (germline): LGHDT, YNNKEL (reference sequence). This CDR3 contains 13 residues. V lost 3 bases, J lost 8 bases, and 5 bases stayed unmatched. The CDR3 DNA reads TGTGCCAGCAGCCAGGGCTGGGACAGGGGCTACACCTTC. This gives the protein CASSQGWDRGYTF.

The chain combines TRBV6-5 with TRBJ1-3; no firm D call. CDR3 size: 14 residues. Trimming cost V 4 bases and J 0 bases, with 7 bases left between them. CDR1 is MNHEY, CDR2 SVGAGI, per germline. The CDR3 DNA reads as TGTGCCAGCAGTTTACATATCTCTGGAAACACCATATATTTT. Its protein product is CASSLHISGNTIYF.

CDR3 DNA: TGTGCCAGCAGCCCCTCACCGGGGGACAGACAGTTCTTC. Its translation: CASSPSPGDRQFF. This chain links TRBV7-3 with TRBJ2-1; tentatively, D is TRBD1 (7 bases). Trimming removed 5 bases from V and 13 bases from J, with 18 bases in between. The germline V gene has CDR1 SGHTA and CDR2 FQGTGA. This CDR3 has 13 amino acids.

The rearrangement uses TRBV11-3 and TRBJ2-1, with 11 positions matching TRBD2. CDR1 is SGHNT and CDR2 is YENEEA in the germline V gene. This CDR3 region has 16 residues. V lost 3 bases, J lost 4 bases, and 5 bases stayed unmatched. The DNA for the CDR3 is TGTGCCAGCAGCTTGCTAGCGGGGGGAGAGTACAATGAGCAGTTCTTC. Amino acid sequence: CASSLLAGGEYNEQFF.

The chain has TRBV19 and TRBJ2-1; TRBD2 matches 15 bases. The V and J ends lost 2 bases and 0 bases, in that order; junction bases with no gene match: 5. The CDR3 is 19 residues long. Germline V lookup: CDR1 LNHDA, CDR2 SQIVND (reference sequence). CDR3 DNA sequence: TGTGCCAGTAGTATACGGGGACTAGCGGGGGGAAGCTCCTACAATGAGCAGTTCTTC. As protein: CASSIRGLAGGSSYNEQFF.

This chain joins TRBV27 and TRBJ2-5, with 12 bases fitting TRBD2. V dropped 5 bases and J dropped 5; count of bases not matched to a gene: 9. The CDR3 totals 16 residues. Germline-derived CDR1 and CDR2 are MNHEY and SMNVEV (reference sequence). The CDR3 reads CASSPRLAGARETQYF. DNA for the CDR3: TGTGCCAGCAGTCCGAGACTAGCGGGGGCCCGTGAGACCCAGTACTTC.

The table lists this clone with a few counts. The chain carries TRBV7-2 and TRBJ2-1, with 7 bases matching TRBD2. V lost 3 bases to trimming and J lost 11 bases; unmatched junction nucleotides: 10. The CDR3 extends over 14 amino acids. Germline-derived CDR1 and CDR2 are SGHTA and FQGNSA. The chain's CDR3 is CASSFGPASGKQFF. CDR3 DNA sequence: TGTGCCAGCAGCTTCGGCCCGGCTAGCGGAAAGCAGTTCTTC. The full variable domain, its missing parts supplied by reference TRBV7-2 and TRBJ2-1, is GAGVSQSPSNKVTEKGKDVELRCDPISGHTALYWYRQSLGQGLEFLIYFQGNSAPDKSGLPSDRFSAERTGGSVSTLTIQRTQQEDSAVYLCASSFGPASGKQFFGPGTRLTVL.

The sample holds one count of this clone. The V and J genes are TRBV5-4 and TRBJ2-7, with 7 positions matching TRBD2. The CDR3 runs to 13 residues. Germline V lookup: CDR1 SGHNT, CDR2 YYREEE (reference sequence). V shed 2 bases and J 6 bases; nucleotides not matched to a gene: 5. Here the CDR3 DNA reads TGTGCCAGCAGCTTATCACTAGCGCGCGAGCAGTACTTC. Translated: CASSLSLAREQYF.